What follows describes a single TCR beta chain. What it binds is unknown. Looked up from germline, CDR1 is SGHRS and CDR2 is YFSETQ. There are 14 residues in the CDR3. Trimming pared 3 bases from V and 11 bases from J, leaving 15 bases between. Sequenced by immunoSEQ multiplex PCR; TCRdb stores in-frame clones only, minus some. The sample consists of 130,000 to 150,000 clones, approximately 94% of them appearing once. This sample is part of a study of T cell responses to AZD1222 COVID-19 vaccine. Whole-study context: Pooling of second doses given at about 4 or about 12 weeks was done.

The study, taken as a whole, reports: Clonal diversity may have been underestimated, and the donors were mostly white British, with more females than males. Spike-specific TCR depth and breadth grew after two AZD1222 doses. Without day 14 samples, only post-peak T cell repertoires were studied.

The material was peripheral blood, obtained on day 0 of AZD1222 vaccination. The source is an adult in good health. The rearrangement joins TRBV5-1 to TRBJ1-6; TRBD1 might be the D (5 bases). The CDR3 sequence: CASSWGDGGAPLHF. The CDR3 DNA is TGCGCCAGCAGCTGGGGGGACGGGGGTGCACCCCTCCACTTT.